These 25 T cell receptor beta chains share one sample of origin, sequenced in a study of blood T cell repertoires in COVID-19. Profiling relied on immunoSEQ multiplex PCR, and the TCRdb table lists in-frame clones only, not all of them. The data hold some 300,000 clones, with 90% observed a single time. What was sequenced was peripheral blood. These receptors were taken from a woman in her thirties or forties with COVID-19, enrolled during active disease.

The chain's CDR3 is CASYLLAGVEQFF. The CDR3 nucleotides are TGTGCCAGCTACTTACTAGCGGGAGTTGAGCAGTTCTTC. The V and J genes are TRBV18 and TRBJ2-1; 11 bases map to TRBD2. Germline CDR1 reads KGHSH; CDR2 reads LQKENI. The ends lost 7 bases at V and 9 bases at J; junction bases unmatched: 5. This CDR3 contains 13 residues.

The rearrangement joins TRBV4-3 to TRBJ2-5; D may be TRBD1 (5 bases). V was pared by 1 base and J by 0 bases, with 12 bases between. The V gene's germline CDR1 is LGHNA and CDR2 YSLEER. The CDR3 is made up of 16 amino acids. The CDR3: CASSQGSGQYQETQYF. CDR3 bases: TGCGCCAGCAGCCAAGGGTCAGGGCAGTACCAAGAGACCCAGTACTTC.

This chain connects TRBV7-8 to TRBJ2-7, with a tentative D call TRBD1 (5 bases). The germline V gene has CDR1 SGHVS and CDR2 FQNEAQ. V lost 5 bases and J 3 bases, leaving 17 bases between the germline ends. This CDR3 is 15 amino acids long. CDR3 in DNA: TGTGCCAGCAGCGTAAGGACGGACACCCTCTACGAGCAGTACTTC. This codes for CASSVRTDTLYEQYF.

The chain joins TRBV27 to TRBJ1-1, with TRBD1 matching 7 bases. Germline V CDR1 and CDR2: MNHEY, SMNVEV (reference sequence). There are 15 residues in the CDR3. V gave up 4 bases and J gave up 8 bases; unmatched junction bases: 13. The CDR3 loop reads CASSSRQGIKVEAFF. CDR3 coding DNA: TGTGCCAGCAGTTCCAGACAGGGAATTAAGGTCGAAGCTTTCTTT.

The J gene is TRBJ1-2, the V gene TRBV2; D is possibly TRBD1 (5 bases). V was clipped by 8 bases and J by 10 bases, with 17 bases between them. The CDR3 sequence is 12 residues long. Germline CDR1 and CDR2: SNHLY and FYNNEI. The CDR3 DNA is TGTGCCAGCCTCGGGCAGGGTATTATCTACACCTTC. It encodes CASLGQGIIYTF.

The V and J genes are TRBV14 and TRBJ2-1, with TRBD1 identical over 7 bases. The CDR3 covers 16 residues. The V and J ends lost 1 base and 5 bases, in that order; junction bases with no gene match: 8. The V gene's germline CDR1 is SGHDN and CDR2 FVKESK. CDR3 in amino acids: CASSQVRQGWDNEQFF. For the CDR3, the DNA is TGTGCCAGCAGCCAAGTGAGACAGGGATGGGACAATGAGCAGTTCTTC.

The J gene is TRBJ1-5, the V gene TRBV19; TRBD1 is a possible D gene (6 bases). Germline V CDR1 and CDR2: LNHDA, SQIVND (reference sequence). V lost 7 bases to trimming and J lost 0 bases, with 10 bases between them. The length of the CDR3 is 14 residues. This CDR3 reads CASKTGFSNQPQHF. The DNA of the CDR3 is TGTGCCAGTAAGACAGGCTTTAGCAATCAGCCCCAGCATTTT.

This sequence joins TRBV6-6 and TRBJ2-1, with 9 bases identical to TRBD2. Germline V CDR1 and CDR2: MNHNY, SVGAGI (reference sequence). The CDR3 runs 15 residues. Trimming removed 2 bases from V and 4 bases from J; junction bases left unmatched: 3. The CDR3: CASSYEREAYNEQFF. CDR3 sequence (DNA): TGTGCCAGCAGTTACGAGCGGGAGGCGTACAATGAGCAGTTCTTC.

The chain has TRBV28 and TRBJ1-1, with TRBD1 identical over 8 bases. The germline V gene has CDR1 MDHEN and CDR2 SYDVKM. The ends lost 8 bases at V and 0 bases at J; junction bases unmatched: 17. CDR3 length: 18 residues. In nucleotides, the CDR3 is TGTGCCAGCCCCCCCTCACGGGGACAGGTTATCCTGAACACTGAAGCTTTCTTT. Protein: CASPPSRGQVILNTEAFF.

This rearrangement joins TRBV6-5 to TRBJ1-1; D gene unclear. Germline CDR1 MNHEY, CDR2 SVGAGI. This CDR3 has 14 residues. The V end lost 7 bases, the J end lost 2 bases, and 14 bases lay between the germline ends. The CDR3 DNA follows: TGTGCCAGCACTGGTTTACAGCCTAACACTGAAGCTTTCTTT. It yields the protein CASTGLQPNTEAFF.

The chain links TRBV4-3 to TRBJ1-1, with D maybe TRBD1 (6 bases). Per germline, CDR1 LGHNA and CDR2 YSLEER. This CDR3 comprises 18 residues. Trimming cost V 0 bases and J 1 base, with 18 bases left between them. CDR3 sequence reads: CASSQDRPDRQPNTEAFF. CDR3 bases: TGCGCCAGCAGCCAAGATCGACCGGACAGACAGCCGAACACTGAAGCTTTCTTT.

The rearrangement links TRBV27 to TRBJ2-1, with unresolved D. The CDR3 runs to 15 residues. CDR1 MNHEY and CDR2 SMNVEV come from the germline V gene (reference sequence). Trimming shortened V by 5 bases and J by 0 bases, and 11 bases separated the two germline ends. CDR3 sequence: CASSLDHSSYNEQFF. CDR3 sequence (DNA): TGTGCCAGCAGTCTAGACCATAGCTCCTACAATGAGCAGTTCTTC.

This chain links TRBV11-2 with TRBJ1-1; D perhaps matches TRBD1 (6 bases). The CDR3 length is 14 residues. The germline V and J ends were trimmed by 0 bases and 11 bases, with 16 bases remaining between them. From germline, CDR1 is SGHAT and CDR2 FQNNGV. The CDR3 nucleotides read TGTGCCAGCAGCTTAGATCGAGGGGGATTTAGGGCTTTCTTT. Translating gives CASSLDRGGFRAFF.

This rearrangement joins TRBV27 to TRBJ1-1; D is unclear. The germline V and J ends were trimmed by 0 bases and 1 base, with 9 bases remaining between them. CDR3 length equals 15 residues. Germline CDR1 and CDR2: MNHEY and SMNVEV (reference sequence). The CDR3 loop is CASSLSVRRNTEAFF. The CDR3 DNA reads as TGTGCCAGCAGTTTATCAGTCCGGAGGAACACTGAAGCTTTCTTT.

A single count supports this clone. CDR3 DNA sequence: TGCGCCAGCAGCTTGGAGGGACTAGCAAACAATGAGCAGTTCTTC. Protein product: CASSLEGLANNEQFF. The V gene is TRBV5-1, the J gene TRBJ2-1, with 9 positions matching TRBD2. Germline CDR1 SGHRS, CDR2 YFSETQ. With V trimmed by 0 bases and J by 5 bases, 3 bases remained unmatched. The length of the CDR3 is 15 residues.

This chain uses TRBV9 with TRBJ2-7; 14 bases are a match to TRBD2. V lost 3 bases and J lost 4; bases outside the gene matches: 3. This CDR3 is built from 15 residues. CDR1 and CDR2 from the germline V gene are SGDLS and YYNGEE. DNA for the CDR3: TGTGCCAGCAGCGGGGGACTAGCGGGAGCGTACGAGCAGTACTTC. Amino acids: CASSGGLAGAYEQYF.

The chain uses TRBV18 and TRBJ2-2; no clear D gene. CDR1 and CDR2 (germline): KGHSH, LQKENI. The CDR3 contains 13 residues. Trimming cost V 4 bases and J 3 bases, with 6 bases left between them. For the CDR3, the DNA is TGTGCCAGCTCACTGGCCGACACCGGGGAGCTGTTTTTT. Translated, it gives CASSLADTGELFF.

This chain connects TRBV2 to TRBJ1-1; D is uncertain. V shed 5 bases and J shed 4 bases, with 14 bases lying between them. This CDR3 is 14 amino acids long. CDR1 is SNHLY, CDR2 FYNNEI, per germline. The CDR3 loop is CASSSARVGTEAFF. CDR3 bases: TGTGCCAGCAGTTCCGCCCGGGTTGGCACTGAAGCTTTCTTT.

The chain has TRBV7-2 and TRBJ2-5; TRBD2 agrees at 7 bases. J gave up 5 bases and V 5 bases, and 11 bases lay outside the gene matches. The length of the CDR3 is 15 residues. Per germline, CDR1 SGHTA and CDR2 FQGNSA. This chain's CDR3 is CASSPGLAVPETQYF. The CDR3 DNA reads as TGTGCCAGCAGCCCGGGGCTAGCGGTACCGGAGACCCAGTACTTC.

The rearrangement links TRBV5-4 to TRBJ2-6; D is perhaps TRBD2 (7 bases). The CDR3 runs to 18 residues. V dropped 4 bases and J dropped 0 bases, with 17 bases sitting between them. CDR1 is SGHNT and CDR2 is YYREEE in the germline V gene (reference sequence). The CDR3 DNA reads TGTGCCAGCAGCAAGGGGGGCGGGGGCCTCTCTGGGGCCAACGTCCTGACTTTC. Residues: CASSKGGGGLSGANVLTF.

J is TRBJ2-2 and V is TRBV11-3; 8 bases align to TRBD1. From germline, CDR1 is SGHNT and CDR2 YENEEA. The CDR3 extends over 13 amino acids. The junction had 4 bases not matched to a gene; V was cut back by 4 bases and J by 9 bases. This CDR3 reads CASSSRTGRELFF. In nucleotides, the CDR3 is TGTGCCAGCAGCTCACGGACAGGGAGGGAGCTGTTTTTT.

This rearrangement joins TRBV3-1 (or the pseudogene TRBV3-2) to TRBJ2-1; D is perhaps TRBD2 (5 bases). CDR3 length: 14 residues. V dropped 3 bases and J dropped 6 bases, with 12 bases sitting between them. Germline CDR1 and CDR2: LGHDT and YNNKEL (reference sequence). The CDR3 nucleotides read TGTGCCAGCAGCCATCTGAGGGCCAGCAATGAGCAGTTCTTC. Residues: CASSHLRASNEQFF.

V usage is TRBV28 and J usage is TRBJ1-1; TRBD1 matches at 8 bases. V trimming: 1 base; J trimming: 5 bases; junction bases outside the gene matches: 6. CDR1 and CDR2 from the germline V gene are MDHEN and SYDVKM. This CDR3 has 15 amino acids. Here the CDR3 DNA reads TGTGCCAGCAGTTTATTAACAGGGGGGGATACTGAAGCTTTCTTT. Amino acid sequence: CASSLLTGGDTEAFF.

The chain couples TRBV5-4 to TRBJ1-2; D ambiguous. The V and J ends lost 0 bases and 6 bases respectively, with 6 bases between them. The CDR3 has 12 residues. Per germline, CDR1 SGHNT and CDR2 YYREEE (reference sequence). The CDR3 DNA follows: TGTGCCAGCAGCTTGGTCGAGGATGGCTACACCTTC. It codes for CASSLVEDGYTF. The full variable domain, its missing parts supplied by reference TRBV5-4 and TRBJ1-2, is ETGVTQSPTHLIKTRGQQVTLRCSSQSGHNTVSWYQQALGQGPQFIFQYYREEENGRGNFPPRFSGLQFPNYSSELNVNALELDDSALYLCASSLVEDGYTFGSGTRLTVV.

The rearrangement joins TRBV28 to TRBJ1-2, with TRBD1 as a possible D gene (5 bases). V gave up 2 bases and J gave up 4 bases, with 8 bases separating them. This CDR3 comprises 13 residues. Germline loops: CDR1 MDHEN, CDR2 SYDVKM. The CDR3 DNA is TGTGCCAGCAGTTTAAATACAGGCTATGGCTACACCTTC. Translation: CASSLNTGYGYTF.